This T cell receptor beta chain was retrieved from a study of shared clonotypes between healthy human individuals. V gave up 2 bases and J gave up 5 bases; unmatched junction bases: 6. CDR1 and CDR2 (germline): GTSNPN, SVGIG (reference sequence). This CDR3 has 14 amino acids. The method was immunoSEQ multiplex PCR; TCRdb's version includes in-frame clones alone and lacks a portion of them. The table lists roughly 2.2 million clones, roughly 90% of them singletons, with approximately 0.4% in the top ten. Source material: naive CD4+ T cells from PBMCs. Regarding subset: CD45RA+ positively selected. The receptor comes from a man between 18 and 35 years old in good health. Some clones in this sample may be carry-over from other donors' samples. The chain employs TRBV30 and TRBJ2-4; 7 bases are shared with TRBD2. For the CDR3, the DNA is TGTGCCTGGAGTCGGGCGGGAGATGAAAACATTCAGTACTTC. The encoded protein is CAWSRAGDENIQYF.